This T cell receptor (beta chain) was sequenced for a study of shared clonotypes between healthy human individuals. The authors loaded roughly 200 ng DNA, roughly 33,000 T cell genomes, into sorted-subset replicate PCRs. Using immunoSEQ multiplex PCR, the repertoire was profiled, and TCRdb retains in-frame clones only, with some absent. The sample has over 1.4 million clones, roughly 96% seen once. A word on this clone: What it binds is not known.

CDR3 size: 14 residues. From germline, CDR1 is MNHEY and CDR2 SMNVEV (reference sequence). V was clipped by 3 bases and J by 11 bases; unmatched bases: 9. Researchers partitioned CD4+ cells into CD45RA+ naive and CD45RA-negative memory subsets. Whole-study findings and limits: Memory subsets generally showed smaller estimated richness than naive subsets did.

The chain recombines TRBV27 with TRBJ1-5; 8 bases match TRBD1. Sequencing was carried out using naive CD4+ T cells sorted from blood. Noted subset: CD45RA+ positively selected. The TCR comes from a man aged 25 to 45 in good health. CDR3 DNA: TGTGCCAGCAGTTTGACAGGGGCCCTCGGGGCCCAGCATTTT. As protein: CASSLTGALGAQHF.